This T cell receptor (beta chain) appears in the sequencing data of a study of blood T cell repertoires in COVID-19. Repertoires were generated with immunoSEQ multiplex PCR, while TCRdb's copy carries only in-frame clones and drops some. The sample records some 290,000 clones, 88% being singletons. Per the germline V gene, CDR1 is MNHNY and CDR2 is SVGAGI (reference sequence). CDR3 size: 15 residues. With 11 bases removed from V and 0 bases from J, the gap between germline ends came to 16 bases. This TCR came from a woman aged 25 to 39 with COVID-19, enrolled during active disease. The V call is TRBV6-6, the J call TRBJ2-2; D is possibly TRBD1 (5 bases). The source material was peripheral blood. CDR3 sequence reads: CAAYDTGANTGELFF. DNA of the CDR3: TGTGCCGCCTATGATACAGGAGCGAACACCGGGGAGCTGTTTTTT.